Each of the 16 T cell receptor beta chains below was sequenced from the same sample in a study of blood T cell repertoires in COVID-19. Clones were sequenced by immunoSEQ multiplex PCR, and TCRdb holds only the in-frame ones, with some missing. The sample yields tens of thousands of clones, approximately 80% seen once. Sequenced input: peripheral blood. The source of these receptors is an older man with acute or convalescent COVID-19.

The chain is built from TRBV11-2 and TRBJ2-1; unclear D gene. V was shortened by 5 bases and J by 10 bases, with 15 bases between the two germline ends. Germline V gene lookup returns CDR1 SGHAT and CDR2 FQNNGV. The CDR3 runs 13 residues. The CDR3 sequence: CASSPSFLQEQFF. In DNA form, the CDR3 reads TGTGCCAGCAGCCCCTCTTTTTTACAGGAGCAGTTCTTC. Drawing the rest from reference TRBV11-2 and TRBJ2-1, the complete variable domain is EAGVAQSPRYKIIEKRQSVAFWCNPISGHATLYWYQQILGQGPKLLIQFQNNGVVDDSQLPKDRFSAERLKGVDSTLKIQPAKLEDSAVYLCASSPSFLQEQFFGPGTRLTVL.

The rearrangement links TRBV28 to TRBJ1-2; D uncertain. The CDR3 is 13 amino acids. Germline CDR1 and CDR2: MDHEN and SYDVKM. V was clipped by 7 bases and J by 1 base, with 10 bases between them. The CDR3 coding sequence is TGTGCCAGCACCATAACAGTTAACTATGGCTACACCTTC. Its translation is CASTITVNYGYTF.

The rearrangement joins TRBV2 to TRBJ1-2; TRBD1 aligns across 8 bases. V gave up 6 bases and J gave up 4 bases; unmatched junction bases: 7. This CDR3 spans 14 amino acids. Germline assignment: CDR1 SNHLY and CDR2 FYNNEI. The chain's CDR3 is CASRRDRTFYGYTF. DNA of the CDR3: TGTGCCAGCAGACGGGACAGGACATTCTATGGCTACACCTTC.

The chain employs TRBV18 and TRBJ2-7, with D possibly matching TRBD2 (6 bases). Looked up from germline, CDR1 is KGHSH and CDR2 is LQKENI. There are 16 residues in the CDR3. The V end lost 2 bases, the J end lost 1 base, and 15 bases lay between the germline ends. In DNA, the CDR3 is TGTGCCAGCTCACCAGCGGGAACTTTTGGATCCTACGAGCAGTACTTC. It is translated as CASSPAGTFGSYEQYF.

This sequence joins TRBV28 and TRBJ1-4; 9 bases match TRBD1. V trimming: 1 base; J trimming: 8 bases; junction bases outside the gene matches: 8. Germline loops: CDR1 MDHEN, CDR2 SYDVKM. The CDR3 totals 16 residues. The CDR3 bases are TGTGCCAGCAGTTTATCAGGGACAGGGTATAAGGAAAAACTGTTTTTT. This gives the protein CASSLSGTGYKEKLFF.

The V call is TRBV30, the J call TRBJ2-1; 10 bases agree with TRBD2. J lost 5 bases, V lost 2 bases, and 6 bases had no gene match. The CDR3 runs 15 residues. The V gene's germline CDR1 is GTSNPN and CDR2 SVGIG (reference sequence). The CDR3 is CAWSLLAGIHNEQFF. As DNA, the CDR3 is TGTGCCTGGAGTTTACTAGCGGGAATCCACAATGAGCAGTTCTTC.

The V call is TRBV6-5, the J call TRBJ1-4; D is possibly TRBD1 (6 bases). The V and J ends lost 9 bases and 7 bases respectively, with 18 bases between them. From germline, CDR1 is MNHEY and CDR2 SVGAGI. The CDR3 has 14 residues. The CDR3 sequence is CASPSDSRGEKLFF. Here the CDR3 DNA reads TGTGCCAGTCCGTCGGACAGTCGGGGTGAAAAACTGTTTTTT.

The J gene is TRBJ1-1, the V gene TRBV18, with TRBD1 as a possible D gene (6 bases). The CDR3 has 16 amino acids. Germline-derived CDR1 and CDR2 are KGHSH and LQKENI. V lost 5 bases to trimming and J lost 0 bases, with 16 bases between them. The DNA for the CDR3 is TGTGCCAGCTCAGCACTTACCGGGACACTGAACACTGAAGCTTTCTTT. Amino acid sequence: CASSALTGTLNTEAFF.

The chain recombines TRBV27 with TRBJ1-1; D uncertain. Trimming left V 3 bases short and J 1 base short, with 6 bases between. The CDR3 consists of 13 residues. CDR1 is MNHEY, CDR2 SMNVEV, per germline (reference sequence). The CDR3 coding sequence is TGTGCCAGCAGTTTCATCCCGAACACTGAAGCTTTCTTT. It specifies CASSFIPNTEAFF.

The rearrangement links TRBV6-6 to TRBJ2-7; D perhaps matches TRBD2 (6 bases). There are 16 residues in the CDR3. Trimming took off 0 bases at V and 5 bases at J, with 17 bases between the two ends. Germline-derived CDR1 and CDR2 are MNHNY and SVGAGI (reference sequence). In nucleotides, the CDR3 is TGTGCCAGCAGTTACTCGATTGGAGGGAAGTCGGACGAGCAGTACTTC. This codes for CASSYSIGGKSDEQYF.

V usage is TRBV6-5 and J usage is TRBJ2-2; 7 positions match TRBD2. The CDR3 is 16 amino acids. The junction had 5 bases not matched to a gene; V was cut back by 2 bases and J by 2 bases. The V gene's germline CDR1 is MNHEY and CDR2 SVGAGI. The CDR3 sequence is CASSYGGGRNTGELFF. CDR3 nucleotide sequence: TGTGCCAGCAGTTACGGAGGCGGGAGAAACACCGGGGAGCTGTTTTTT.

V is TRBV18 and J is TRBJ2-7; no clear D. The germline V gene encodes CDR1 KGHSH and CDR2 LQKENI. This CDR3 spans 12 amino acids. Trimming left V 2 bases short and J 3 bases short, with 5 bases between. The CDR3 DNA is TGTGCCAGCTCACCATCAGACTACGAGCAGTACTTC. Translating gives CASSPSDYEQYF.

This clone is termed medium-sized. The J gene is TRBJ2-2, the V gene TRBV27, with D possibly TRBD2 on 5 matching bases. Germline-derived CDR1 and CDR2 are MNHEY and SMNVEV (reference sequence). The CDR3 is 12 residues long. V lost 6 bases and J lost 4, with 6 bases in between. The CDR3 reads CASRGSTGELFF. DNA for the CDR3: TGTGCCAGCAGAGGGAGCACCGGGGAGCTGTTTTTT.

The chain carries TRBV30 and TRBJ1-1; unclear D gene. Per germline, CDR1 GTSNPN and CDR2 SVGIG (reference sequence). The V gene lost 3 bases and the J gene lost 4 bases, with 12 bases spanning the gap. The CDR3 is 13 residues long. DNA of the CDR3: TGTGCCTGGAGGGAGAGCTGGCTCACTGAAGCTTTCTTT. This codes for CAWRESWLTEAFF. The full variable domain, rest sourced from reference TRBV30 and TRBJ1-1, is SQTIHQWPATLVQPVGSPLSLECTVEGTSNPNLYWYRQAAGRGLQLLFYSVGIGQISSEVPQNLSASRPQDRQFILSSKKLLLSDSGFYLCAWRESWLTEAFFGQGTRLTVV.

The CDR3 spells CASSDSGTDNQPQHF. The CDR3 DNA reads TGCGCCAGCAGTGATAGCGGGACAGACAATCAGCCCCAGCATTTT. The V call is TRBV10-2, the J call TRBJ1-5, with 7 bases identical to TRBD1. Germline CDR1 is WSHSY and CDR2 is SAAADI. Trimming cost V 3 bases and J 3 bases; bases outside gene matches: 5. The CDR3 extends over 15 amino acids.

V is TRBV5-1 and J is TRBJ2-3; the D gene is possibly TRBD1 (6 bases). The CDR3 runs 14 residues. Germline loops: CDR1 SGHRS, CDR2 YFSETQ. V was shortened by 4 bases and J by 1 base, with 10 bases between the two germline ends. The CDR3 DNA follows: TGCGCCAGCAGCGTTACAGGGCGCACAGATACGCAGTATTTT. Translation gives CASSVTGRTDTQYF.